Listed below are T cell receptor beta chains from one sample, sequenced in a study of blood T cell repertoires in COVID-19. Clones were read by immunoSEQ multiplex PCR, and TCRdb kept only the in-frame ones, dropping some. Among about 270,000 clones listed, around nine tenths were seen once. The sample taken for sequencing was peripheral blood. These receptors all come from a man between 35 and 55 years old with active or convalescent COVID-19. CDR3s include the opening cysteine and the closing phenylalanine or tryptophan.

>TRBV27|TRBJ2-5|14
CASSLRGSQETQYF
>TRBV6-1|TRBJ1-1|13
CASSDADRNEAFF
>TRBV19|TRBJ1-1|14
CASTGTGFNTEAFF
>TRBV27|TRBJ1-5|16
CASSFVKSGNNQPQHF
>TRBV27|TRBJ1-1|14
CASSSGEKITEAFF
>TRBV7-9|TRBJ2-7|11
CASSTGNEQYF
>TRBV19|TRBJ2-7|17
CASSIDIGAGNSYEQYF
>TRBV18|TRBJ1-3|17
CASSPVLSGATGNTIYF
>TRBV6-5|TRBJ1-6|14
CASRMDRGNSPLHF
>TRBV5-1|TRBJ2-5|18
CASRPGLAGVPPQETQYF
>TRBV5-1|TRBJ2-2|14
CASSYDTGAGELFF
>TRBV30|TRBJ1-4|13
CAWNPGQGSQLFF
>TRBV11-3|TRBJ2-1|16
CASSQGGTSGSNEQFF
>TRBV10-3|TRBJ2-1|19
CAISESGGLLARGYNEQFF